This T cell receptor beta chain originates from a study of identical twins. MiXCR, applied by TCRdb to the 5' RACE reads, yields one record per CDR3 protein. The sample records about 530,000 distinct CDR3 sequences, about 20% being singletons. Trimming took off 11 bases at V and 6 bases at J, with 14 bases between the two ends. CDR1 is MNHEY, CDR2 SVGEGT, per germline. The CDR3 runs 13 residues. The same sample was also studied in work on yellow fever vaccine responses in identical twins.

The rearrangement links TRBV6-2 or TRBV6-3 to TRBJ1-6; D uncertain. The sequenced sample consisted of CD4+ T cells sorted from blood. The sequence derives from a young woman in good health. The CDR3 bases are TGTGCCGGAGGGCGAGATTTTAATTCACCCCTCCACTTT. Translating it yields CAGGRDFNSPLHF.